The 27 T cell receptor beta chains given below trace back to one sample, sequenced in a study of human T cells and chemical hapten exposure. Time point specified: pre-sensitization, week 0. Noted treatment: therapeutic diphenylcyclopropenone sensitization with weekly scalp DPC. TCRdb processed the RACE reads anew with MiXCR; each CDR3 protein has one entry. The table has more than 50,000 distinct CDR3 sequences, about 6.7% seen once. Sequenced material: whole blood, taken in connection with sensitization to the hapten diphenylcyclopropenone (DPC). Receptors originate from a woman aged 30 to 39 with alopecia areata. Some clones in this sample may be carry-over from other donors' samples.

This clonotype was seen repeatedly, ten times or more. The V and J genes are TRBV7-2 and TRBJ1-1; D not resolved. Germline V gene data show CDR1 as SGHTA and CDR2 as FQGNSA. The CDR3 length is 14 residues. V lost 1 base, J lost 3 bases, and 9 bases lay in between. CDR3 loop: CASSLVSGDTEAFF. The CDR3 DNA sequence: TGTGCCAGCAGCTTAGTTTCTGGGGACACTGAAGCTTTCTTT.

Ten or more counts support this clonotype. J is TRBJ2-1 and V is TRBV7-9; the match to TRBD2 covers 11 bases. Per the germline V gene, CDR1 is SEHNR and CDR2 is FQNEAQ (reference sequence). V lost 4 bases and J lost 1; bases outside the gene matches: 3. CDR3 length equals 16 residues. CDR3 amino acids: CASSSTSGESYNEQFF. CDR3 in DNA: TGTGCCAGCAGCTCGACTAGCGGGGAGTCCTACAATGAGCAGTTCTTC. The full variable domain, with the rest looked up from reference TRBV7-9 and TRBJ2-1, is DTGVSQNPRHKITKRGQNVTFRCDPISEHNRLYWYRQTLGQGPEFLTYFQNEAQLEKSRLLSDRFSAERPKGSFSTLEIQRTEQGDSAMYLCASSSTSGESYNEQFFGPGTRLTVL.

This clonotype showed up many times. The CDR3 DNA reads as TGCGCCAGCAGCGCCCCTACAGGGGTCCTCGAGCAGTACTTC. Protein product: CASSAPTGVLEQYF. The chain uses TRBV5-1 and TRBJ2-7; 7 bases agree with TRBD1. The CDR3 is 14 residues long. Germline lookup yields CDR1 SGHRS and CDR2 YFSETQ. Trimming took 4 bases from V and 6 from J; bases not matched to a gene: 10.

This CDR3 is CASSHTGSYEQYF. CDR3 coding DNA: TGCGCCAGCAGTCACACGGGTTCCTACGAGCAGTACTTC. The gene calls are TRBV5-1 and TRBJ2-7; no firm D call. CDR1 and CDR2 (germline): SGHRS, YFSETQ. With 5 bases removed from V and 1 base from J, the gap between germline ends came to 10 bases. The CDR3 is 13 amino acids. Drawing the rest from reference TRBV5-1 and TRBJ2-7, the complete variable domain is KAGVTQTPRYLIKTRGQQVTLSCSPISGHRSVSWYQQTPGQGLQFLFEYFSETQRNKGNFPGRFSGRQFSNSRSEMNVSTLELGDSALYLCASSHTGSYEQYFGPGTRLTVT.

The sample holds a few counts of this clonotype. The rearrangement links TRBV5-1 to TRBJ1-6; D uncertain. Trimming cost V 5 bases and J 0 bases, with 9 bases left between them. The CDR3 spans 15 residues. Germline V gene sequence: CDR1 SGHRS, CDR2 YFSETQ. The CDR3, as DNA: TGCGCCAGCAGTGTAATGAGCTCCTATAATTCACCCCTCCACTTT. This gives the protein CASSVMSSYNSPLHF.

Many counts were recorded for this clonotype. CDR3 amino acids: CASSQDGRTGANVLTF. CDR3 nucleotides: TGTGCCAGCAGCCAAGATGGCAGAACCGGGGCCAACGTCCTGACTTTC. The chain combines TRBV4-2 with TRBJ2-6; no clear D. Germline V gene lookup returns CDR1 LGHNA and CDR2 YNFKEQ. The CDR3 loop spans 16 amino acids. With 0 bases removed from V and 4 bases from J, the gap between germline ends came to 10 bases.

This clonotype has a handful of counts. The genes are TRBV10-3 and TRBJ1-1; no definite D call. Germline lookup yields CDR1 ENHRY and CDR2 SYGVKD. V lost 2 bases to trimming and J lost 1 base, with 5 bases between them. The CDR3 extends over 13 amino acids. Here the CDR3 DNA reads TGTGCCATCAGTGAGCTGGAGAACACTGAAGCTTTCTTT. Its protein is CAISELENTEAFF.

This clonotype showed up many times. The CDR3 DNA follows: TGTGCCAGCAGTGATAGGGCGAGGGCTGAAGCTTTCTTT. Its translation is CASSDRARAEAFF. The chain is built from TRBV2 and TRBJ1-1; D is uncertain. The CDR3 totals 13 residues. Per the germline V gene, CDR1 is SNHLY and CDR2 is FYNNEI. V lost 3 bases and J 6 bases, leaving 11 bases between the germline ends.

The CDR3 DNA is TGTGCCAGCAGCTTACTGGTTGGCAGGGGTGGATATGGCTACACCTTC. Translation gives CASSLLVGRGGYGYTF. This chain joins TRBV7-9 and TRBJ1-2; D perhaps matches TRBD1 (6 bases). Germline lookup yields CDR1 SEHNR and CDR2 FQNEAQ (reference sequence). The CDR3 totals 16 residues. With 2 bases removed from V and 5 bases from J, the gap between germline ends came to 18 bases.

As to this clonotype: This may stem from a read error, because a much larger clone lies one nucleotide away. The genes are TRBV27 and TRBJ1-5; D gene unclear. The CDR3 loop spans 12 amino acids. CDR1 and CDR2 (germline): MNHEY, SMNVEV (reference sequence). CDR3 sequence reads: CANSFSNQPQHF. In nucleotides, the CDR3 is TGTGCCAACAGTTTTAGCAATCAGCCCCAGCATTTT.

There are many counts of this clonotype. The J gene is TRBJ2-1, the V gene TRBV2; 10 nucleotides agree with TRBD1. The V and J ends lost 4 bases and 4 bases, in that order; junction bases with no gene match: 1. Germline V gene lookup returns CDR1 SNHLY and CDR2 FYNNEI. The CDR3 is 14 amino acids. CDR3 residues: CASSGTGGYNEQFF. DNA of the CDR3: TGTGCCAGCAGTGGGACAGGGGGATACAATGAGCAGTTCTTC.

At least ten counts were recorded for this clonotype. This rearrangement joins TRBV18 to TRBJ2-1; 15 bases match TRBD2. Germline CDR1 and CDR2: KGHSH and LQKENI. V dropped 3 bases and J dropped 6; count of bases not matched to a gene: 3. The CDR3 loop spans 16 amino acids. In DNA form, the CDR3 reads TGTGCCAGCTCACCTGGACTAGCGGGGGGGATCAATGAGCAGTTCTTC. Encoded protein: CASSPGLAGGINEQFF.

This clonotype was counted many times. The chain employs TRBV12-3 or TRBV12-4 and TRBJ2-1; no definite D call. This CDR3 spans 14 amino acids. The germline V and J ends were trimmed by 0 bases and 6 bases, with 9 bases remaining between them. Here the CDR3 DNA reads TGTGCCAGCAGTTTAGCCCTTCCCTCCAATGAGCAGTTCTTC. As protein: CASSLALPSNEQFF.

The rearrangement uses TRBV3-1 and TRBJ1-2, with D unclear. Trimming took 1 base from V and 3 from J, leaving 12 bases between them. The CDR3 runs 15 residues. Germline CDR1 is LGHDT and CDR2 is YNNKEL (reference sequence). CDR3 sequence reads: CASSQVGSNDYGYTF. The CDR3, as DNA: TGTGCCAGCAGCCAAGTGGGCTCCAATGACTATGGCTACACCTTC.

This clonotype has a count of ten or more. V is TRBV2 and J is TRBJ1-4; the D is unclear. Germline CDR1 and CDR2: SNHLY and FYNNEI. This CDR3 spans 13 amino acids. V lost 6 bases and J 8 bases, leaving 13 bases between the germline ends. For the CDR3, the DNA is TGTGCCAGCAGGGGCTTACCGGGCGAAAAACTGTTTTTT. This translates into CASRGLPGEKLFF.

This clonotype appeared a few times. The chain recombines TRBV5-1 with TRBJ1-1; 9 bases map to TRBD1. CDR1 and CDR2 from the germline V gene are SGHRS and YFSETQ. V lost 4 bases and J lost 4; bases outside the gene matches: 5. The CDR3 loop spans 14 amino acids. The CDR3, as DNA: TGCGCCAGCAGCGGAATGACAGGGGGCACTGAAGCTTTCTTT. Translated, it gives CASSGMTGGTEAFF. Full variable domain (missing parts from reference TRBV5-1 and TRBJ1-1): KAGVTQTPRYLIKTRGQQVTLSCSPISGHRSVSWYQQTPGQGLQFLFEYFSETQRNKGNFPGRFSGRQFSNSRSEMNVSTLELGDSALYLCASSGMTGGTEAFFGQGTRLTVV.

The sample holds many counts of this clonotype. The CDR3 DNA reads TGTGCCAGCAGCACAGACAGGAGGAATCAGCCCCAGCATTTT. It encodes CASSTDRRNQPQHF. V usage is TRBV7-9 and J usage is TRBJ1-5, with a tentative D call TRBD1 (6 bases). CDR3 length equals 14 residues. Looked up from germline, CDR1 is SEHNR and CDR2 is FQNEAQ (reference sequence). V was pared by 5 bases and J by 4 bases, with 12 bases between.

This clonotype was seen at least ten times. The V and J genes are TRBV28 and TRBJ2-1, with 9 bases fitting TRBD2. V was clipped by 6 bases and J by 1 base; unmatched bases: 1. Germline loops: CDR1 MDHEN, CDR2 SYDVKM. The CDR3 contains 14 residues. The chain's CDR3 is CASRLAGSYNEQFF. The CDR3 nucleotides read TGTGCCAGCAGGCTAGCGGGGTCCTACAATGAGCAGTTCTTC.

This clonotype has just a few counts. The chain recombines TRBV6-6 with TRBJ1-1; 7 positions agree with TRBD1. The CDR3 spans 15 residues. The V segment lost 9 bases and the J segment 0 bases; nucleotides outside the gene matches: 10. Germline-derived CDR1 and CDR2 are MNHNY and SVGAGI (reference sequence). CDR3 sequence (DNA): TGTGCCAGTACCCCATACAGGGGATTGAACACTGAAGCTTTCTTT. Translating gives CASTPYRGLNTEAFF.

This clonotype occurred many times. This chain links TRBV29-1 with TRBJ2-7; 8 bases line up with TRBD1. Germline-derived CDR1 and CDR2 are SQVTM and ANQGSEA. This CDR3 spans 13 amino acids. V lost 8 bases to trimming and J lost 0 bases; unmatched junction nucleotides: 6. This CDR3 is CSIRTGISYEQYF. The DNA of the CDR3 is TGCAGCATTAGGACAGGGATCTCCTACGAGCAGTACTTC.

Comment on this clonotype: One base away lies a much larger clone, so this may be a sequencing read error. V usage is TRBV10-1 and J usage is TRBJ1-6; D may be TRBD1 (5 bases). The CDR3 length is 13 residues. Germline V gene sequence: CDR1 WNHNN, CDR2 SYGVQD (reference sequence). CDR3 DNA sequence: TGCGCCAACAGTGTAGGGGAGAATTCACCCCTCCACTTT. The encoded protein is CANSVGENSPLHF.

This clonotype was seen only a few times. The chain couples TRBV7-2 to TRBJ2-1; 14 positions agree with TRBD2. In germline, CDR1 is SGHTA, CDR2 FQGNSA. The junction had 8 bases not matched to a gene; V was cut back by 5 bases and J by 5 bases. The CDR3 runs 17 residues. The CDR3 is CASSPNPGLAGDNEQFF. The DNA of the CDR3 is TGTGCCAGCAGCCCCAACCCGGGACTAGCGGGGGACAATGAGCAGTTCTTC.

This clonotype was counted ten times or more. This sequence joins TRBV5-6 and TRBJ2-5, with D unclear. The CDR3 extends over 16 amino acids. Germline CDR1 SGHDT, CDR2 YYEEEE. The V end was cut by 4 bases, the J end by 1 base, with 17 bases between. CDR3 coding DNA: TGTGCCAGCAGCCCGCCGCAGACGTGGGGCCAAGAGACCCAGTACTTC. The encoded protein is CASSPPQTWGQETQYF.

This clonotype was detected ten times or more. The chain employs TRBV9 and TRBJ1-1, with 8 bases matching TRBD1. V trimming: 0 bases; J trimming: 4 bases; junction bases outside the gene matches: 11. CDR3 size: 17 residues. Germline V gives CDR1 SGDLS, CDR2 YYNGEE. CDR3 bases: TGTGCCAGCAGCGTAGTAGTTGGGGGACAGGTGGGCACTGAAGCTTTCTTT. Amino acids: CASSVVVGGQVGTEAFF.

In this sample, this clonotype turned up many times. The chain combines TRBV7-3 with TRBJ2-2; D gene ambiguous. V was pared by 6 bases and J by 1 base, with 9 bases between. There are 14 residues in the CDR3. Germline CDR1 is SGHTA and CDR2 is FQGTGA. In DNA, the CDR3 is TGTGCCAGCAGAAGAGACCGGAACACCGGGGAGCTGTTTTTT. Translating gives CASRRDRNTGELFF.

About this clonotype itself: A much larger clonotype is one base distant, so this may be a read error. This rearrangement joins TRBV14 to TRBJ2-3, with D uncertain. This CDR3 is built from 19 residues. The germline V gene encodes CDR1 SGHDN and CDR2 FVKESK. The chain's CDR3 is CASSQEPSLLADSTETQYF. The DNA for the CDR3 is TGTGCCAGCAGCCAAGAACCTAGTCTGCTCGCGGATAGCACAGAAACGCAGTATTTT.

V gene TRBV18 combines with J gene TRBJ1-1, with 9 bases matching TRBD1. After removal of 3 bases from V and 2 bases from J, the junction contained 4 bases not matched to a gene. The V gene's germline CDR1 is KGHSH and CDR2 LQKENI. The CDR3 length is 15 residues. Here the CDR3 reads CASSPTTGGNTEAFF. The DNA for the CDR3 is TGTGCCAGCTCACCGACGACAGGGGGAAACACTGAAGCTTTCTTT.